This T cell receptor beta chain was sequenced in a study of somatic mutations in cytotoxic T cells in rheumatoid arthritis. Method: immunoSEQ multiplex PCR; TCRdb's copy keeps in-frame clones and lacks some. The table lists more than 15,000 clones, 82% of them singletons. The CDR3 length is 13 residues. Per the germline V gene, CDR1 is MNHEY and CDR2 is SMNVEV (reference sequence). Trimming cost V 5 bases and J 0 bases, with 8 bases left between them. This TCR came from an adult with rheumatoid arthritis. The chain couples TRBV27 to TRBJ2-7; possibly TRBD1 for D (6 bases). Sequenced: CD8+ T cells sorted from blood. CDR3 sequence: CASSTGLSYEQYF. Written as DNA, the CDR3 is TGTGCCAGCAGTACAGGGCTCTCCTACGAGCAGTACTTC.